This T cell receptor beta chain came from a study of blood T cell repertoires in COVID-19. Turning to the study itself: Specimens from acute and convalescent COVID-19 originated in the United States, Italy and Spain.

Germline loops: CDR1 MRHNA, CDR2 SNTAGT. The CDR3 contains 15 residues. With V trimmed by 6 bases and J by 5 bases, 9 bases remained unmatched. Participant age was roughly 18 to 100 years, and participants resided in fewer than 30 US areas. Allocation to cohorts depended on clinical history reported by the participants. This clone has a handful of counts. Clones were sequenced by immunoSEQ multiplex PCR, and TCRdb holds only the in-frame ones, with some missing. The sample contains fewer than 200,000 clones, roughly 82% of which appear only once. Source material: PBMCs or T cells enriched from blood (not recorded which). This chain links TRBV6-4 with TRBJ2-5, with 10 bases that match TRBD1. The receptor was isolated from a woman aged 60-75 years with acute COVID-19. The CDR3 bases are TGTGCCAGCAGACCCGGGACAGGGGCGGGGGAGACCCAGTACTTC. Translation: CASRPGTGAGETQYF.